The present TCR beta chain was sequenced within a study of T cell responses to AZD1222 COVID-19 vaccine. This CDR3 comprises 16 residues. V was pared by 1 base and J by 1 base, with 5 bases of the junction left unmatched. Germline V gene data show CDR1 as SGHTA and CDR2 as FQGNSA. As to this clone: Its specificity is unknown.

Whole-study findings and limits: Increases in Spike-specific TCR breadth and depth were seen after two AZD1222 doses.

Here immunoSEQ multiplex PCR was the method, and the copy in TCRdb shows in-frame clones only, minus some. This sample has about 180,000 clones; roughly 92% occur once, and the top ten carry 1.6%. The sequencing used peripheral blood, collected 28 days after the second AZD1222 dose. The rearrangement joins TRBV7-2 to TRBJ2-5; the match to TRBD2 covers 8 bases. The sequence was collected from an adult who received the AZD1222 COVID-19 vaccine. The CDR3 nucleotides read TGTGCCAGCAGCTTAGGAATAGCGGGATCCCAAGAGACCCAGTACTTC. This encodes CASSLGIAGSQETQYF.